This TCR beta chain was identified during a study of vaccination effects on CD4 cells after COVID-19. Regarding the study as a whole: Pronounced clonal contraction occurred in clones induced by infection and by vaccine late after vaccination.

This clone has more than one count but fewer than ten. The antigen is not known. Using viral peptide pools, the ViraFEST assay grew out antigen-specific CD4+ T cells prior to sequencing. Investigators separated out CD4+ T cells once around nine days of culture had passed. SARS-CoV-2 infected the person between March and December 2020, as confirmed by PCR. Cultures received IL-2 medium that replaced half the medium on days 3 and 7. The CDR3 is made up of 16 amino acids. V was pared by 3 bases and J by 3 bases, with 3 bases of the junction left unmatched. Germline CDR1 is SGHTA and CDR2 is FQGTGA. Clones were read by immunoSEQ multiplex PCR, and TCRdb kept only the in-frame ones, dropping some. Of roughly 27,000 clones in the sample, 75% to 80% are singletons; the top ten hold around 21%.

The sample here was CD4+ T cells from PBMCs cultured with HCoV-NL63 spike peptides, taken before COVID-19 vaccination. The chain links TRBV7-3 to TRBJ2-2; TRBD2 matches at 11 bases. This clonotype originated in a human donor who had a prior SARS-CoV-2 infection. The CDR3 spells CASSFTSGGHTGELFF. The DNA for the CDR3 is TGTGCCAGCAGCTTCACTAGCGGGGGACACACCGGGGAGCTGTTTTTT.